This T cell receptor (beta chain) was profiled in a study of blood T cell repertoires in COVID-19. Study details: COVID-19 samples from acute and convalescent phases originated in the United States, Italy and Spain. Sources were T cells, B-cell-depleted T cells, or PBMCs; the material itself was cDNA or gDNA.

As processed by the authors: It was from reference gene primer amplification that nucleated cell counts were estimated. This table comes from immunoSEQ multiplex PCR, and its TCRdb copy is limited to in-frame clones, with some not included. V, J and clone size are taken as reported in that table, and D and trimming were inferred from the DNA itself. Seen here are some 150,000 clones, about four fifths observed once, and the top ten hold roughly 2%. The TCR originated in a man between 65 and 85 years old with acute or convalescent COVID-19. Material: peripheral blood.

The DNA for the CDR3 is TGTGCCAGCAGCCCCCAGTGGACTAGCACAGATACGCAGTATTTT. Its protein is CASSPQWTSTDTQYF. This sequence joins TRBV7-2 and TRBJ2-3; D possibly corresponds to TRBD2 (5 bases). V was cut by 5 bases and J by 0 bases, with 12 bases left in between. This CDR3 has 15 residues. Germline V gives CDR1 SGHTA, CDR2 FQGNSA.